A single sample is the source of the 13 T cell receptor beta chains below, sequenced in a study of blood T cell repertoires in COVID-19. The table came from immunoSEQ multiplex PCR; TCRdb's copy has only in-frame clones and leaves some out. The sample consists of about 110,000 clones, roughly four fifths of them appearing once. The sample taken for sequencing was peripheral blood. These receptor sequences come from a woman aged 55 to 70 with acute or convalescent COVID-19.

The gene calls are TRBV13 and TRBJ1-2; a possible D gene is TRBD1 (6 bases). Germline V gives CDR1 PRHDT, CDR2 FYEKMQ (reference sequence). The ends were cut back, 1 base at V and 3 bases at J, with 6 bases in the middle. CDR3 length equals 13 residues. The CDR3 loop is CASSLDRDYGYTF. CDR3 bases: TGTGCCAGCAGCTTAGACAGGGACTATGGCTACACCTTC. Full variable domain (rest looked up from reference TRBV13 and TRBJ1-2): AAGVIQSPRHLIKEKRETATLKCYPIPRHDTVYWYQQGPGQDPQFLISFYEKMQSDKGSIPDRFSAQQFSDYHSELNMSSLELGDSALYFCASSLDRDYGYTFGSGTRLTVV.

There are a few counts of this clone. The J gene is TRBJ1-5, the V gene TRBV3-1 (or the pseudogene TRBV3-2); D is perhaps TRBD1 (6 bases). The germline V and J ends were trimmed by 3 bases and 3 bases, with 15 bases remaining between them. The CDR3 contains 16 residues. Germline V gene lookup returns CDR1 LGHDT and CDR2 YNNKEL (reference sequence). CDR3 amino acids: CASSQGTGSLNQPQHF. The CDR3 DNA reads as TGTGCCAGCAGCCAGGGAACAGGGAGTCTCAATCAGCCCCAGCATTTT.

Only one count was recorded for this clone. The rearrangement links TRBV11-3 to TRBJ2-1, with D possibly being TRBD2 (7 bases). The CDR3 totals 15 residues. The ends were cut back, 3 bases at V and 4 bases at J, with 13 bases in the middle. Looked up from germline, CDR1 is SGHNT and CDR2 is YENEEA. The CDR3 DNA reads TGTGCCAGCAGCTTGGGCGGGGGCACTTACAATGAGCAGTTCTTC. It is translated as CASSLGGGTYNEQFF.

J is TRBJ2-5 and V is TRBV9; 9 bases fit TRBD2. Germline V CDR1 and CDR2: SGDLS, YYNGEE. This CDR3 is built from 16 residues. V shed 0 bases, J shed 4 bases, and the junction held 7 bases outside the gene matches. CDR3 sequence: CASSVVGGGAGETQYF. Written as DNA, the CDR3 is TGTGCCAGCAGCGTAGTAGGCGGGGGGGCCGGAGAGACCCAGTACTTC.

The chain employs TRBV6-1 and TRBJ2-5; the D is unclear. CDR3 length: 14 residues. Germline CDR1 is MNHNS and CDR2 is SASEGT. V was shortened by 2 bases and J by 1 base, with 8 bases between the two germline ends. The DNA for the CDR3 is TGTGCCAGCAGTGAAATCCGGGTCCAAGAGACCCAGTACTTC. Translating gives CASSEIRVQETQYF.

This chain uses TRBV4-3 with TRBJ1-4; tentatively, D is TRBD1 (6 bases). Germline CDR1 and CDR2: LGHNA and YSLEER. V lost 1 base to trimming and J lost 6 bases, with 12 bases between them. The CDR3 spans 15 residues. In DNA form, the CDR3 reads TGCGCCAGCAGCCAAGTACGACAGGCCTATGAAAAACTGTTTTTT. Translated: CASSQVRQAYEKLFF.

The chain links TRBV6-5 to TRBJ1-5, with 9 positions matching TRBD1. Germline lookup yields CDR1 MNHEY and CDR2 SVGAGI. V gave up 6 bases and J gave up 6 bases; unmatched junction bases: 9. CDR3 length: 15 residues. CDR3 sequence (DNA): TGTGCCAGCAGGAGGGGACAGGGAGGTGGTCAGCCCCAGCATTTT. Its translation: CASRRGQGGGQPQHF.

CDR3 amino acids: CASSPQGRADNSPLHF. CDR3 DNA sequence: TGTGCCAGCTCACCACAGGGCAGGGCAGATAATTCACCCCTCCACTTT. The chain links TRBV18 to TRBJ1-6; D perhaps matches TRBD1 (5 bases). Germline CDR1 is KGHSH and CDR2 is LQKENI. The CDR3 runs to 16 residues. Trimming removed 1 base at V and 5 bases at J, with 12 bases between.

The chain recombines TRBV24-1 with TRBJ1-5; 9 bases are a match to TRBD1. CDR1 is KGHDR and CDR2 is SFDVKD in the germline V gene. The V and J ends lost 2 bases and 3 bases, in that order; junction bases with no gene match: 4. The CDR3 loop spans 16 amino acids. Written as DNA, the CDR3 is TGTGCCACCAGTGATTCAGGGACAGGGAACAATCAGCCCCAGCATTTT. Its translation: CATSDSGTGNNQPQHF.

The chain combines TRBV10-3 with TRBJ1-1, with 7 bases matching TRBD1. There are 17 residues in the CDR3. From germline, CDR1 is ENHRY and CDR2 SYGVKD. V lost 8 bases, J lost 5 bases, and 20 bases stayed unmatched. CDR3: CAIARVASTGPNTEAFF. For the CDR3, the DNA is TGTGCCATCGCTCGCGTAGCCTCGACAGGGCCGAATACTGAAGCTTTCTTT.

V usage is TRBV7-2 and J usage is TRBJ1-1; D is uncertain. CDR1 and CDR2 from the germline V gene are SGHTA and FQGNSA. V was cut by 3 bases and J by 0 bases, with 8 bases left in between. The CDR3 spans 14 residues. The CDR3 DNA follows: TGTGCCAGCAGCTTGGTCTACTTGAACACTGAAGCTTTCTTT. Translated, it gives CASSLVYLNTEAFF.

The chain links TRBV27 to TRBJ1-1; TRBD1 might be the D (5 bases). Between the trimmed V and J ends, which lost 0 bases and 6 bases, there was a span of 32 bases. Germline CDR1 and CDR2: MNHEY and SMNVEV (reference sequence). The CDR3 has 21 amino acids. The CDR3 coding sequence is TGTGCCAGCAGTTTATCCAGCGGGGGGTCCTGGAAGTCCTCGGAAACGGCTGAAGCTTTCTTT. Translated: CASSLSSGGSWKSSETAEAFF.

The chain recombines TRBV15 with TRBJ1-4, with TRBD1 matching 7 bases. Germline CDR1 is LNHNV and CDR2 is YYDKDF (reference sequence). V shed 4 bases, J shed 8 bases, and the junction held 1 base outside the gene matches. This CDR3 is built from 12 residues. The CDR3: CATSMGQEKLFF. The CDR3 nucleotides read TGTGCCACCAGCATGGGACAGGAAAAACTGTTTTTT.